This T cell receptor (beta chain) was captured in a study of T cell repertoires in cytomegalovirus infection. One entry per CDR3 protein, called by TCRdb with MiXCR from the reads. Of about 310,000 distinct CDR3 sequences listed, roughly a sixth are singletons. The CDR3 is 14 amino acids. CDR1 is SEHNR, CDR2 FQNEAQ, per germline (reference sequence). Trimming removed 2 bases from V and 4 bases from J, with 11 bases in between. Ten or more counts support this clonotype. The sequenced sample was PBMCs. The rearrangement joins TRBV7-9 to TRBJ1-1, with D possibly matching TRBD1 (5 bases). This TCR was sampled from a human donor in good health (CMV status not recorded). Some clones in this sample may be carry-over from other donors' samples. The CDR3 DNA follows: TGTGCCAGCAGCTTAAGGGGCTTGGGCACTGAAGCTTTCTTT. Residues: CASSLRGLGTEAFF. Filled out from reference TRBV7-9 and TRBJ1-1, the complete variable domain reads DTGVSQNPRHKITKRGQNVTFRCDPISEHNRLYWYRQTLGQGPEFLTYFQNEAQLEKSRLLSDRFSAERPKGSFSTLEIQRTEQGDSAMYLCASSLRGLGTEAFFGQGTRLTVV.